This T cell receptor beta chain was recorded in a study of PD-1 blockade in mismatch repair-deficient tumors. Study outcomes and limitations: Rapid post-treatment expansion, then contraction, generally preceding radiologic response, marked tumor-resident clones.

PCR or immunohistochemistry showed mismatch repair deficiency in every enrolled patient. TCRs were sequenced from a few patients responding to pembrolizumab. Method: immunoSEQ multiplex PCR; TCRdb's copy keeps in-frame clones and lacks some. The repertoire includes under 20,000 clones, about 80% of them detected once, and about 3.4% sits in the top ten. In regard to this clone: Antigen unknown.

The CDR3 covers 14 residues. V shed 5 bases and J 5 bases; nucleotides not matched to a gene: 6. CDR1 is MNHEY, CDR2 SMNVEV, per germline (reference sequence). The V and J genes are TRBV27 and TRBJ2-5, with 9 nucleotides matching TRBD1. This receptor was taken from an adult with mismatch repair-deficient cancer. This specimen consisted of PBMCs, obtained 4 weeks after starting pembrolizumab. The CDR3 DNA follows: TGTGCCAGCAGTCCGAGGGACAGGGTGGAGACCCAGTACTTC. Residues: CASSPRDRVETQYF.